This T cell receptor beta chain was profiled in a study of neurological immune-mediated disorders. Study-level points and caveats: None of the CDR3 amino acid sequences of expanded clones were shared across subjects, and this suggested private repertoires in all groups. In HTLV-1-associated myelopathy, TCR clonal expansion was greatest, whereas multiple sclerosis had the least, falling below healthy controls.

This clonotype showed up many times. Its specificity is not known. V was pared by 5 bases and J by 0 bases, with 13 bases between. The CDR3 extends over 15 amino acids. Germline V gene data show CDR1 as LNHNV and CDR2 as YYDKDF (reference sequence). Synthesis of cDNA used 5'RACE (with 10-nucleotide random UMIs). A single run covered 15-18 subjects with over 170 million TCR-beta sequences. TCRdb analysed the 5' RACE reads with MiXCR anew, one entry per CDR3 protein. The data contain fewer than 25,000 distinct CDR3 sequences, 10% to 15% of them singletons. The specimen sequenced was PBMCs. The source of this sequence is a woman in her sixties with HTLV-1-associated myelopathy (HAM/TSP). The chain couples TRBV15 to TRBJ1-2; possible D gene TRBD1, 5 bases. CDR3 in DNA: TGTGCCACCAGCCGGGCGGGGGACCCTAACTATGGCTACACCTTC. It is translated as CATSRAGDPNYGYTF.